This TCR beta chain was sequenced during a study of T cell responses to AZD1222 COVID-19 vaccine. Study details: Second doses were pooled across both intervals (about 4 or about 12 weeks).

The protocol was immunoSEQ multiplex PCR, while the TCRdb copy is restricted to in-frame clones and leaves out a portion. The data show 100,000 to 120,000 clones, 88% seen once. Trimming took off 8 bases at V and 6 bases at J, with 16 bases between the two ends. The germline V gene has CDR1 ENHRY and CDR2 SYGVKD. CDR3 size: 14 residues. Worth noting for this clone: Its target is not known.

General study points: Possibly, clonal diversity was underestimated; donors were largely white British and included more females. Nearly half of spike-specific TCRs reportedly target variant regions that are unmutated in the B.1.351 and B.1.1.7 variants. Spike-wide coverage was observed for vaccine-associated CD4 TCRs, with dominant responses at 160-218 and 743-854.

The origin of this receptor is an adult in good health. The material sequenced was peripheral blood, taken on day 0 of AZD1222 vaccination. This rearrangement joins TRBV10-3 to TRBJ1-4; weak D call: TRBD1 (5 bases). DNA of the CDR3: TGTGCCATCCGTAATAGTCAGGGCGATGAAAAACTGTTTTTT. Protein product: CAIRNSQGDEKLFF.